This T cell receptor beta chain originates from a study of blood T cell repertoires in COVID-19 (dated by TCRdb to the early 2020s). Broadly, across the study: The collaborator samples originated in the United States, Italy and Spain and spanned the acute and convalescent phases of COVID-19. The dataset comprised deeply sampled blood TCRbeta repertoires from subjects exposed to, actively infected with, or recovered from COVID-19. The samples were drawn from two sources: the first 160 participants of the ongoing ImmuneRACE study, and fewer than 1,500 subjects contributed by 6 global collaborators. HLA class I and class II types, where available, came from metadata supplied by the sample provider rather than from assay-based typing. A de-identified subject ID, COVID-19 status, age in years and sex were almost always included in the sample metadata. The repertoires were released in a freely available public database meant as a resource for research on the immune response to SARS-CoV-2. The material from the prospective study consisted of cDNA or gDNA derived from T cells, B-cell-depleted T cells, or PBMCs. Results the study describes overall, beyond this receptor: The amount of clinical and demographic metadata varied by source and participant and was provided uncurated.

Remarks on this clone: Its antigen remains unidentified. No base quality values were provided; no much bigger clone lies one nucleotide off.

TCRbeta CDR3 regions were amplified from genomic DNA by means of the immunoSEQ Assay, a bias-controlled multiplex PCR. Concerning the study's data processing: Nucleated cell counts per sample were estimated from amplification of reference gene primers within the assay. Sequence reads were collapsed and filtered to measure the absolute abundance of every unique TCRbeta CDR3 rearrangement. For each sample, productive Simpson clonality was calculated by taking the square root of Simpson's diversity index across productive rearrangements. In TCRdb, the immuneACCESS table is reduced to in-frame sequences with V and J assigned. These tables do not hold every clone; where another copy was compared, an unresolved V gene accounts for under half, and the others remain unexplained. Clonal size and the V and J genes are those of that table, whereas D and trimming came from the DNA. The sample table lists about 210,000 clones, approximately 84% of them with a count of one. The biggest ten clones account for 7.8% of the sample.

The CDR3 numbers 14 residues from cysteine through phenylalanine. The retained sequence is limited to the CDR3, 42 bases, with the frame set at the first base. For CDR1 and CDR2, the germline V gene lists SGHRS and YFSETQ. The trim is 1 base for V and 11 bases for J, with a gap of 13 bases between the germline ends. In Seattle, one collaborating source enrolled patients while the infection was active and tracked those patients longitudinally over the course of disease. The collaborating institutions used their own protocols to collect whole blood in K2EDTA tubes. For TCRbeta analysis, collaborators shipped samples in one of three forms: frozen whole blood, isolated PBMCs, or DNA extracted from either of those sample types.

This receptor was taken from a woman older than 75 with COVID-19, enrolled during active disease. The rearranged segments are TRBV5-1 and TRBJ1-6; a tentative D match to TRBD1 spans 5 bases. Sequenced: peripheral blood. The DNA sequence is TGCGCCAGCAGCTTGTCCGGGGGTGGGACACCCCTCCACTTT. Its protein is CASSLSGGGTPLHF.